A single sample gave rise to the 3 T cell receptor beta chains below, sequenced in a study of cytomegalovirus exposure and HLA in healthy donors. PCR primers comprised 60 Vbeta and 13 Jbeta primers. Sequencing was performed with immunoSEQ multiplex PCR; in TCRdb, only in-frame clones are kept and a portion is missing. The sample has over 150,000 clones, about 81% seen once. The sequenced sample consisted of PBMCs. All receptors come from a woman aged 25-40 years in good health and CMV-seronegative.

The V call is TRBV11-2, the J call TRBJ2-7, with D perhaps TRBD2 (6 bases). Trimming pared 5 bases from V and 3 bases from J, leaving 17 bases between. The CDR3 consists of 15 residues. Germline assignment: CDR1 SGHAT and CDR2 FQNNGV. The CDR3 nucleotides are TGTGCCAGCAGCCCCCCGAGCCCGGACTACTACGAGCAGTACTTC. It specifies CASSPPSPDYYEQYF.

This clone appeared a few times. The chain recombines TRBV5-4 with TRBJ1-1; no reliable D call. The germline CDR1 and CDR2 sequences are SGHNT and YYREEE (reference sequence). The CDR3 is made up of 12 amino acids. V was cut by 0 bases and J by 4 bases, with 4 bases left in between. The CDR3 coding sequence is TGTGCCAGCAGCTTGGGCGTCACTGAAGCTTTCTTT. As protein: CASSLGVTEAFF.

This clone was detected only once. The chain employs TRBV5-1 and TRBJ2-6; 7 bases align to TRBD1. The CDR3 extends over 13 amino acids. Germline trimming cut 3 bases from V and 15 bases from J; bases unmatched to any gene: 9. From germline, CDR1 is SGHRS and CDR2 YFSETQ. The CDR3 sequence: CASSSGQLGGLTF. The CDR3 nucleotides read TGCGCCAGCAGCTCGGGACAGCTAGGCGGCCTGACTTTC.